The 12 T cell receptor beta chains below were found in one sample sequenced in a study of shared clonotypes between healthy human individuals. The naive CD8 population came from CD45RO-negative cells selected for CCR7, without terminally differentiated effector memory CD45RA+ cells. Only in-frame clones appear in the TCRdb table, and some are missing; sequencing was by immunoSEQ multiplex PCR. This sample has about 700,000 clones, with approximately 90% found just once. Material: naive CD8+ T cells sorted from blood. Source of these receptors: a man aged 30 to 45 in good health.

The CDR3 loop reads CASSGTGVVEQYF. In DNA, the CDR3 is TGCGCCAGCAGCGGAACAGGGGTGGTCGAGCAGTACTTC. The chain couples TRBV5-1 to TRBJ2-7, with 7 bases lining up with TRBD1. The CDR3 is 13 residues long. V gave up 4 bases and J gave up 6 bases; unmatched junction bases: 7. Per the germline V gene, CDR1 is SGHRS and CDR2 is YFSETQ.

The J gene is TRBJ1-5, the V gene TRBV19, with TRBD1 matching 7 bases. The CDR3 totals 15 residues. The V and J ends lost 3 bases and 2 bases, in that order; junction bases with no gene match: 4. Germline CDR1 is LNHDA and CDR2 is SQIVND (reference sequence). Here the CDR3 reads CASSIYGQGNQPQHF. In nucleotides, the CDR3 is TGTGCCAGTAGTATCTACGGACAGGGCAATCAGCCCCAGCATTTT.

The V and J genes are TRBV27 and TRBJ2-7; D remains ambiguous. The CDR3 runs 13 residues. Trimming removed 6 bases from V and 4 bases from J, with 13 bases in between. CDR1 and CDR2 from the germline V gene are MNHEY and SMNVEV (reference sequence). Here the CDR3 DNA reads TGTGCCAGCAGACAGTATGGGGAATACGAGCAGTACTTC. It encodes CASRQYGEYEQYF.

The gene calls are TRBV7-9 and TRBJ2-1; weak D call: TRBD1 (5 bases). The CDR3 loop spans 14 amino acids. In germline, CDR1 is SEHNR, CDR2 FQNEAQ (reference sequence). V was cut by 0 bases and J by 6 bases, with 9 bases left in between. The CDR3 coding sequence is TGTGCCAGCAGCTTAGCGCAAGGGGTCAATGAGCAGTTCTTC. Amino acids: CASSLAQGVNEQFF. Filled out from reference TRBV7-9 and TRBJ2-1, the complete variable domain reads DTGVSQNPRHKITKRGQNVTFRCDPISEHNRLYWYRQTLGQGPEFLTYFQNEAQLEKSRLLSDRFSAERPKGSFSTLEIQRTEQGDSAMYLCASSLAQGVNEQFFGPGTRLTVL.

V is TRBV7-6 and J is TRBJ2-1, with 9 bases that match TRBD2. This CDR3 region has 16 residues. Looked up from germline, CDR1 is SGHVS and CDR2 is FNYEAQ. Trimming took 5 bases from V and 8 from J; bases not matched to a gene: 13. The CDR3 nucleotides are TGTGCCAGCAGCCCTCTGGCGGGAGGGGCCTGGGATGAGCAGTTCTTC. This encodes CASSPLAGGAWDEQFF.

The genes are TRBV10-2 and TRBJ2-2; tentatively, D is TRBD2 (6 bases). The V gene's germline CDR1 is WSHSY and CDR2 SAAADI. This CDR3 comprises 18 residues. V was cut by 0 bases and J by 1 base, with 15 bases left in between. The chain's CDR3 is CASSESFRRLENTGELFF. CDR3 nucleotides: TGCGCCAGCAGTGAGTCCTTTAGGAGACTAGAGAACACCGGGGAGCTGTTTTTT.

The J gene is TRBJ2-1, the V gene TRBV5-4; 9 nucleotides align to TRBD1. The V segment lost 3 bases and the J segment 5 bases; nucleotides outside the gene matches: 9. The CDR3 sequence is 16 residues long. Germline assignment: CDR1 SGHNT and CDR2 YYREEE (reference sequence). CDR3 bases: TGTGCCAGCAGCTGGGTCCCGGGACAGGGAAACAATGAGCAGTTCTTC. Translating it yields CASSWVPGQGNNEQFF.

The chain employs TRBV29-1 and TRBJ2-1; perhaps TRBD2 as D (5 bases). The CDR3 runs to 15 residues. V shed 7 bases and J shed 0 bases, with 16 bases lying between them. CDR1 is SQVTM, CDR2 ANQGSEA, per germline. The CDR3 DNA follows: TGCAGCGCGGACGGGGTGGGGAGCTCCTACAATGAGCAGTTCTTC. Translated: CSADGVGSSYNEQFF.

The CDR3 region is CASSVYGAGGQGTDTQYF. As DNA, the CDR3 is TGTGCCAGCAGCGTATATGGAGCGGGAGGGCAGGGCACAGATACGCAGTATTTT. This chain connects TRBV9 to TRBJ2-3, with TRBD2 matching over 10 bases. The CDR3 has 18 residues. V lost 1 base to trimming and J lost 1 base; unmatched junction nucleotides: 9. Germline CDR1 and CDR2: SGDLS and YYNGEE.

The chain employs TRBV5-1 and TRBJ2-1; 11 nucleotides agree with TRBD2. CDR3 length: 15 amino acids. Trimming cost V 4 bases and J 6 bases; bases outside gene matches: 6. The V gene's germline CDR1 is SGHRS and CDR2 YFSETQ. CDR3 protein: CASSLTSGSPNEQFF. Here the CDR3 DNA reads TGCGCCAGCAGCCTAACTAGCGGGAGTCCCAATGAGCAGTTCTTC.

The V gene is TRBV28, the J gene TRBJ2-1; a weak D match, TRBD2 (7 bases). Germline CDR1 is MDHEN and CDR2 is SYDVKM. The CDR3 extends over 17 amino acids. V was cut by 3 bases and J by 1 base, with 16 bases left in between. The CDR3: CASSFFGGADSYNEQFF. CDR3 bases: TGTGCCAGCAGTTTTTTTGGGGGGGCGGATTCCTACAATGAGCAGTTCTTC.

The table lists this clone with a count of one. The chain employs TRBV28 and TRBJ2-7, with D maybe TRBD1 (8 bases). The CDR3 contains 16 residues. Germline CDR1 is MDHEN and CDR2 is SYDVKM. V was cut by 8 bases and J by 2 bases, with 22 bases left in between. This CDR3 reads CASGGEAGQDAYEQYF. DNA of the CDR3: TGTGCCAGCGGGGGGGAAGCGGGACAGGATGCCTACGAGCAGTACTTC.